The 13 T cell receptor beta chains below all came from one sample that was sequenced in a study of blood T cell repertoires in COVID-19. Data came from immunoSEQ multiplex PCR; TCRdb stores just in-frame clones and leaves some out. The sample lists approximately 160,000 clones, roughly 84% seen once, with around 1.2% in the top ten. Sequences were obtained from peripheral blood. The receptor source for this set is a man aged 55 to 69 who had recovered from COVID-19.

This clone was detected only a few times. The chain is built from TRBV2 and TRBJ2-2; D not certain. The CDR3 is 15 residues long. Trimming shortened V by 5 bases and J by 7 bases, and 17 bases separated the two germline ends. Germline assignment: CDR1 SNHLY and CDR2 FYNNEI. The CDR3 DNA reads TGTGCCAGCAGTCCTTCGACCCAAACGGGCGGGGAGCTGTTTTTT. This gives the protein CASSPSTQTGGELFF.

The chain combines TRBV7-3 with TRBJ2-2, with 7 bases lining up with TRBD1. The V and J ends lost 0 bases and 4 bases, in that order; junction bases with no gene match: 8. The CDR3 runs 17 residues. From germline, CDR1 is SGHTA and CDR2 FQGTGA. CDR3 sequence: CASSLTRTGVFTGELFF. The CDR3 DNA follows: TGTGCCAGCAGCTTAACTCGTACAGGGGTATTCACCGGGGAGCTGTTTTTT.

The J gene is TRBJ2-7, the V gene TRBV29-1, with a possible D match to TRBD1 (6 bases). The germline V gene encodes CDR1 SQVTM and CDR2 ANQGSEA. Trimming took 5 bases from V and 4 from J, leaving 12 bases between them. The CDR3 is 12 amino acids. The CDR3 sequence: CSVQGTAYEQYF. The CDR3 bases are TGCAGCGTTCAGGGGACGGCATACGAGCAGTACTTC.

J is TRBJ2-5 and V is TRBV6-1; tentatively, D is TRBD2 (5 bases). Trimming pared 2 bases from V and 4 bases from J, leaving 14 bases between. This CDR3 has 15 residues. The V gene's germline CDR1 is MNHNS and CDR2 SASEGT. The CDR3 bases are TGTGCCAGCAGTGAATTCGGGGTTTCGGGAGAGACCCAGTACTTC. As protein: CASSEFGVSGETQYF.

The chain has TRBV11-2 and TRBJ2-1; unclear D gene. V was trimmed by 0 bases and J by 6 bases, leaving 12 bases between them. Germline loops: CDR1 SGHAT, CDR2 FQNNGV. This CDR3 comprises 15 residues. The CDR3 DNA sequence: TGTGCCAGCAGCTTAGATCACGTGACTGGCAATGAGCAGTTCTTC. It codes for CASSLDHVTGNEQFF. Full variable domain (rest looked up from reference TRBV11-2 and TRBJ2-1): EAGVAQSPRYKIIEKRQSVAFWCNPISGHATLYWYQQILGQGPKLLIQFQNNGVVDDSQLPKDRFSAERLKGVDSTLKIQPAKLEDSAVYLCASSLDHVTGNEQFFGPGTRLTVL.

This chain uses TRBV5-1 with TRBJ2-1; D possibly corresponds to TRBD1 (6 bases). CDR3 size: 16 residues. Germline assignment: CDR1 SGHRS and CDR2 YFSETQ. V gave up 7 bases and J gave up 4 bases, with 21 bases separating them. The CDR3 spells CASQDLTGSSYNEQFF. CDR3 nucleotides: TGCGCCAGCCAAGACTTAACAGGGTCATCATACAATGAGCAGTTCTTC.

The CDR3 DNA reads TGTGCCTGGACCGTGGGGGGGGATGGCTACACCTTC. This gives the protein CAWTVGGDGYTF. The genes are TRBV30 and TRBJ1-2, with a tentative D call TRBD1 (5 bases). The length of the CDR3 is 12 residues. Germline assignment: CDR1 GTSNPN and CDR2 SVGIG (reference sequence). Between the trimmed V and J ends, which lost 4 bases and 6 bases, there was a span of 12 bases.

This chain joins TRBV6-1 and TRBJ1-2, with TRBD1 as a possible D gene (5 bases). Trimming took 6 bases from V and 0 from J, leaving 14 bases between them. The germline V gene has CDR1 MNHNS and CDR2 SASEGT. The CDR3 is made up of 15 amino acids. This chain's CDR3 is CASSDSGASNYGYTF. Here the CDR3 DNA reads TGTGCCAGCAGCGACAGTGGGGCATCTAACTATGGCTACACCTTC.

The V gene is TRBV6-4, the J gene TRBJ2-7; D is unclear. CDR3 length: 13 amino acids. Trimming left V 0 bases short and J 8 bases short, with 11 bases between. Germline CDR1 MRHNA, CDR2 SNTAGT. In nucleotides, the CDR3 is TGTGCCAGCAGTGACTCGGCTGTGACAAAGCAGTACTTC. Translating it yields CASSDSAVTKQYF.

The chain employs TRBV5-6 and TRBJ1-6; TRBD1 matches at 7 bases. The CDR3 length is 15 residues. Trimming removed 5 bases from V and 6 bases from J; junction bases left unmatched: 8. Germline CDR1 reads SGHDT; CDR2 reads YYEEEE. The CDR3, as DNA: TGTGCCAGCAGTTCTACTGGACAGGTTAATTCACCCCTCCACTTT. Protein: CASSSTGQVNSPLHF.

This clone appeared a few times. The genes are TRBV5-4 and TRBJ2-7; the D gene is possibly TRBD1 (6 bases). Trimming removed 6 bases at V and 4 bases at J, with 14 bases between. CDR3 length equals 13 residues. Germline CDR1 reads SGHNT; CDR2 reads YYREEE (reference sequence). CDR3 DNA sequence: TGTGCCAGCACCCAACAGGGTCGATACGAGCAGTACTTC. Translation: CASTQQGRYEQYF. Supplemented by reference TRBV5-4 and TRBJ2-7, the full variable domain reads ETGVTQSPTHLIKTRGQQVTLRCSSQSGHNTVSWYQQALGQGPQFIFQYYREEENGRGNFPPRFSGLQFPNYSSELNVNALELDDSALYLCASTQQGRYEQYFGPGTRLTVT.

The rearrangement links TRBV6-5 to TRBJ2-1; D unclear. This CDR3 is 14 amino acids long. CDR1 and CDR2 (germline): MNHEY, SVGAGI. V lost 0 bases and J lost 4, with 7 bases in between. DNA of the CDR3: TGTGCCAGCAGTTACTCCCATTTTTACAATGAGCAGTTCTTC. Its protein is CASSYSHFYNEQFF.

The V gene is TRBV7-9, the J gene TRBJ2-1, with D perhaps TRBD2 (5 bases). Per the germline V gene, CDR1 is SEHNR and CDR2 is FQNEAQ (reference sequence). There are 15 residues in the CDR3. V lost 5 bases and J lost 0, with 11 bases in between. CDR3 loop: CASSPPGSSYNEQFF. The CDR3, as DNA: TGTGCCAGCAGCCCGCCGGGGAGCTCCTACAATGAGCAGTTCTTC.